Presented here are 24 T cell receptor beta chains from one specimen sequenced in a study of cytomegalovirus exposure and HLA in healthy donors. TCRdb's table, derived via immunoSEQ multiplex PCR, lists solely in-frame clones and lacks some. The data hold approximately 80,000 clones, with 93% observed a single time. Specimen: PBMCs. The receptors were sampled from a young woman in good health and CMV-seronegative.

This clone was seen a single time. The chain links TRBV7-9 to TRBJ1-2, with unresolved D. The CDR3 contains 14 residues. The germline CDR1 and CDR2 sequences are SEHNR and FQNEAQ (reference sequence). V dropped 6 bases and J dropped 8 bases, with 19 bases sitting between them. In DNA, the CDR3 is TGTGCCAGCAGGATAAGGTCGGGTGCTGGCGGCTACACCTTC. Its protein is CASRIRSGAGGYTF.

The rearrangement joins TRBV7-2 to TRBJ2-7; perhaps TRBD2 as D (6 bases). V dropped 4 bases and J dropped 2 bases, with 18 bases sitting between them. This CDR3 has 16 residues. In germline, CDR1 is SGHTA, CDR2 FQGNSA. CDR3 region: CASSSRRGPGAYEQYF. CDR3 DNA sequence: TGTGCCAGCAGCTCCCGACGGGGTCCGGGGGCCTACGAGCAGTACTTC.

The chain couples TRBV5-5 to TRBJ1-2; 7 bases are a match to TRBD1. This CDR3 spans 16 amino acids. The J segment lost 4 bases and the V segment lost 2 bases, leaving 11 bases of the junction unmatched. CDR1 is SGHKS and CDR2 is YYEKEE in the germline V gene (reference sequence). The CDR3 here is CASSLKGTVLGYGYTF. CDR3 DNA: TGTGCCAGCAGCTTAAAGGGGACAGTCTTAGGCTATGGCTACACCTTC.

The genes are TRBV6-5 and TRBJ2-2; 12 positions agree with TRBD2. In germline, CDR1 is MNHEY, CDR2 SVGAGI. The CDR3 runs to 15 residues. J gave up 6 bases and V 5 bases, and 4 bases lay outside the gene matches. The CDR3 here is CASSPSGGVSGELFF. In nucleotides, the CDR3 is TGTGCCAGCAGTCCTAGCGGGGGGGTATCCGGGGAGCTGTTTTTT.

The chain links TRBV28 to TRBJ2-3; D possibly corresponds to TRBD1 (5 bases). V dropped 6 bases and J dropped 0 bases, with 7 bases sitting between them. CDR3 length equals 13 residues. Per germline, CDR1 MDHEN and CDR2 SYDVKM. CDR3 in amino acids: CASRDTSTDTQYF. As DNA, the CDR3 is TGTGCCAGCAGGGACACTAGCACAGATACGCAGTATTTT.

The chain carries TRBV5-8 and TRBJ1-2; tentatively, D is TRBD1 (6 bases). With 4 bases removed from V and 3 bases from J, the gap between germline ends came to 19 bases. Per germline, CDR1 SGHTS and CDR2 YDEGEE. This CDR3 is built from 16 residues. Written as DNA, the CDR3 is TGTGCCAGCAGCCGGGGATGGGGGGGGCCCGACTATGGCTACACCTTC. Encoded protein: CASSRGWGGPDYGYTF.

The V and J genes are TRBV18 and TRBJ2-1; 8 nucleotides line up with TRBD2. Trimming at V came to 3 bases and at J to 0 bases, leaving 7 bases not matched to a gene. Germline V gene data show CDR1 as KGHSH and CDR2 as LQKENI. The CDR3 has 17 amino acids. As DNA, the CDR3 is TGTGCCAGCTCACCTCGGAAGAGCGGGAGCTCCTACAATGAGCAGTTCTTC. Protein product: CASSPRKSGSSYNEQFF.

This clone was counted a single time. This chain joins TRBV20-1 and TRBJ1-2; unclear D gene. This CDR3 has 11 residues. V shed 1 base and J shed 14 bases, with 14 bases lying between them. From germline, CDR1 is DFQATT and CDR2 SNEGSKA (reference sequence). The CDR3 loop is CSARGGGSQTF. CDR3 nucleotide sequence: TGCAGTGCTAGAGGGGGAGGGAGCCAAACCTTC.

The chain uses TRBV7-9 and TRBJ1-2; 11 bases line up with TRBD1. In germline, CDR1 is SEHNR, CDR2 FQNEAQ (reference sequence). The CDR3 extends over 15 amino acids. After removal of 5 bases from V and 4 bases from J, the junction contained 6 bases not matched to a gene. CDR3 protein: CASSPRDRGFYGYTF. CDR3 DNA: TGTGCCAGCAGCCCCCGGGACAGGGGGTTCTATGGCTACACCTTC.

V usage is TRBV16 and J usage is TRBJ1-6, with D tentatively TRBD1 (6 bases). Deletions cut 4 bases from V and 5 bases from J, with 12 bases between. The germline gives CDR1 KGHSY, CDR2 FQNENV. This CDR3 comprises 15 residues. The CDR3 is CASSRGGDDNSPLHF. The DNA of the CDR3 is TGTGCCAGCAGCCGTGGGGGCGACGATAATTCACCCCTCCACTTT.

This clone was detected only once. The V and J genes are TRBV28 and TRBJ2-3; TRBD2 aligns across 8 bases. There are 15 residues in the CDR3. V shed 7 bases, J shed 4 bases, and the junction held 10 bases outside the gene matches. Per germline, CDR1 MDHEN and CDR2 SYDVKM. The CDR3 DNA follows: TGTGCCAGCACCACGGGGGGGGGTACATCAGATACGCAGTATTTT. Translation gives CASTTGGGTSDTQYF. Full variable domain (remainder filled in from reference TRBV28 and TRBJ2-3): DVKVTQSSRYLVKRTGEKVFLECVQDMDHENMFWYRQDPGLGLRLIYFSYDVKMKEKGDIPEGYSVSREKKERFSLILESASTNQTSMYLCASTTGGGTSDTQYFGPGTRLTVL.

The chain recombines TRBV7-9 with TRBJ2-5, with TRBD2 matching over 8 bases. Trimming cost V 7 bases and J 4 bases; bases outside gene matches: 5. The CDR3 is 13 amino acids. The germline CDR1 and CDR2 sequences are SEHNR and FQNEAQ (reference sequence). CDR3 sequence (DNA): TGTGCCAGCATAGCGGGGTCGGGAGAGACCCAGTACTTC. It codes for CASIAGSGETQYF. Complete variable domain (other parts from reference TRBV7-9 and TRBJ2-5): DTGVSQNPRHKITKRGQNVTFRCDPISEHNRLYWYRQTLGQGPEFLTYFQNEAQLEKSRLLSDRFSAERPKGSFSTLEIQRTEQGDSAMYLCASIAGSGETQYFGPGTRLLVL.

The chain joins TRBV29-1 to TRBJ2-1; tentative D call: TRBD2 (5 bases). The CDR3 covers 11 residues. Trimming pared 4 bases from V and 6 bases from J, leaving 7 bases between. Per the germline V gene, CDR1 is SQVTM and CDR2 is ANQGSEA. This CDR3 reads CSVGLINEQFF. The CDR3 DNA sequence: TGCAGCGTTGGACTAATCAATGAGCAGTTCTTC.

The chain combines TRBV5-6 with TRBJ1-1; D is ambiguous. CDR1 and CDR2 (germline): SGHDT, YYEEEE. The V end was cut by 2 bases, the J end by 3 bases, with 14 bases between. The CDR3 is made up of 15 amino acids. Written as DNA, the CDR3 is TGTGCCAGCAGCTTAAGGCGGCTTCGAGACACTGAAGCTTTCTTT. Translation gives CASSLRRLRDTEAFF. The variable domain in full, with the rest retrieved from reference TRBV5-6 and TRBJ1-1, is DAGVTQSPTHLIKTRGQQVTLRCSPKSGHDTVSWYQQALGQGPQFIFQYYEEEERQRGNFPDRFSGHQFPNYSSELNVNALLLGDSALYLCASSLRRLRDTEAFFGQGTRLTVV.

This clone came up a few times. The chain couples TRBV5-4 to TRBJ2-2, with 11 bases that match TRBD2. Germline V gene lookup returns CDR1 SGHNT and CDR2 YYREEE (reference sequence). V trimming: 1 base; J trimming: 5 bases; junction bases outside the gene matches: 16. The CDR3 runs to 20 residues. CDR3 sequence (DNA): TGTGCCAGCAGCTTGACTAGCGGGGGTTACCGTAACCCGTATACCGGGGAGCTGTTTTTT. It translates to CASSLTSGGYRNPYTGELFF.

The chain carries TRBV5-6 and TRBJ2-3; D gene uncertain. V was clipped by 4 bases and J by 1 base, with 7 bases between them. CDR1 and CDR2 (germline): SGHDT, YYEEEE. The CDR3 is 13 residues long. CDR3 protein: CASSLPGTDTQYF. CDR3 DNA: TGTGCCAGCAGCCTTCCTGGCACAGATACGCAGTATTTT.

The V call is TRBV30, the J call TRBJ2-5; 12 nucleotides match TRBD2. The germline CDR1 and CDR2 sequences are GTSNPN and SVGIG (reference sequence). Trimming cost V 2 bases and J 5 bases; bases outside gene matches: 6. This CDR3 has 15 residues. Here the CDR3 DNA reads TGTGCCTGGAGTTCTAGCGGGGGGGCTTGGGAGACCCAGTACTTC. It codes for CAWSSSGGAWETQYF.

The V call is TRBV9, the J call TRBJ1-1; D might be TRBD1 (6 bases). The germline V gene has CDR1 SGDLS and CDR2 YYNGEE. The CDR3 length is 14 residues. Trimming left V 0 bases short and J 7 bases short, with 13 bases between. CDR3 residues: CASSVVTGGGEAFF. In nucleotides, the CDR3 is TGTGCCAGCAGCGTAGTAACGGGGGGCGGTGAAGCTTTCTTT. The full variable domain, in which reference TRBV9 and TRBJ1-1 provide the parts outside the CDR3, is DSGVTQTPKHLITATGQRVTLRCSPRSGDLSVYWYQQSLDQGLQFLIQYYNGEERAKGNILERFSAQQFPDLHSELNLSSLELGDSALYFCASSVVTGGGEAFFGQGTRLTVV.

The rearrangement joins TRBV5-1 to TRBJ2-5; 7 positions match TRBD1. The CDR3 runs to 14 residues. Germline CDR1 SGHRS, CDR2 YFSETQ. V shed 4 bases and J 5 bases; nucleotides not matched to a gene: 8. The CDR3 spells CASSQPLQGETQYF. In DNA form, the CDR3 reads TGCGCCAGCAGCCAGCCTCTACAGGGGGAGACCCAGTACTTC.

This chain uses TRBV6-1 with TRBJ2-7, with a tentative D call TRBD2 (6 bases). Germline V gene data show CDR1 as MNHNS and CDR2 as SASEGT. V was shortened by 4 bases and J by 2 bases, with 12 bases between the two germline ends. The CDR3 sequence is 14 residues long. The CDR3 DNA follows: TGTGCCAGCAGTGCCCCTAGCGCGGCCTACGAGCAGTACTTC. This sequence encodes CASSAPSAAYEQYF.

The chain is built from TRBV27 and TRBJ2-1, with TRBD2 as a possible D gene (6 bases). V was cut by 4 bases and J by 9 bases, with 13 bases left in between. The germline V gene encodes CDR1 MNHEY and CDR2 SMNVEV (reference sequence). This CDR3 is built from 13 residues. The CDR3 sequence is CASSWTVGGEQFF. CDR3 DNA sequence: TGTGCCAGCAGTTGGACGGTGGGGGGTGAGCAGTTCTTC.

The J gene is TRBJ2-4, the V gene TRBV7-3; possible D gene TRBD1, 5 bases. Germline CDR1 reads SGHTA; CDR2 reads FQGTGA. V lost 2 bases to trimming and J lost 7 bases, with 12 bases between them. This CDR3 spans 14 amino acids. CDR3 sequence (DNA): TGTGCCAGCAGCTTATTCAGGGAAGACAACATTCAGTACTTC. Amino acid sequence: CASSLFREDNIQYF.

This chain uses TRBV30 with TRBJ2-3, with unresolved D. V lost 4 bases and J 2 bases, leaving 10 bases between the germline ends. This CDR3 region has 13 residues. The germline V gene has CDR1 GTSNPN and CDR2 SVGIG (reference sequence). CDR3 loop: CAWTRSLTDTQYF. The CDR3 DNA reads TGTGCCTGGACCCGGAGCCTCACAGATACGCAGTATTTT.

The V and J genes are TRBV27 and TRBJ1-5, with 8 bases identical to TRBD1. V lost 0 bases to trimming and J lost 0 bases; unmatched junction nucleotides: 7. CDR1 and CDR2 from the germline V gene are MNHEY and SMNVEV (reference sequence). The CDR3 is 18 amino acids. Here the CDR3 reads CASSLSINRGYSNQPQHF. CDR3 sequence (DNA): TGTGCCAGCAGTTTATCGATAAACAGGGGGTATAGCAATCAGCCCCAGCATTTT.